This TCR beta chain was captured in a study of cytomegalovirus exposure and HLA in healthy donors. Study results and caveats: Presence/absence results assume similar sequencing depth per donor, which may not hold. Three chains linked to CMV were shown in vitro to be specific for CMV antigens. An analysis was carried out at a later point. It showed that HLA-associated TCR beta chains were more clonally expanded than equally common non-associated chains.

The CDR3 length is 13 residues. Germline CDR1 WSHSY, CDR2 SAAADI. V gave up 4 bases and J gave up 5 bases, with 11 bases separating them. Both 60 Vbeta primers and 13 Jbeta primers went into the PCR. This table comes from immunoSEQ multiplex PCR, and its TCRdb copy is limited to in-frame clones, with some not included. The table includes 100,000 to 150,000 clones, roughly 80% detected once. This clone was found a few times. Its antigen is not known. This clonotype was obtained from a man in his forties in good health and CMV-seronegative. The rearrangement uses TRBV10-2 and TRBJ2-5; TRBD1 might be the D (6 bases). Sequenced material: PBMCs. CDR3 region: CASSVQGWETQYF. DNA of the CDR3: TGCGCCAGCAGTGTACAGGGATGGGAGACCCAGTACTTC.